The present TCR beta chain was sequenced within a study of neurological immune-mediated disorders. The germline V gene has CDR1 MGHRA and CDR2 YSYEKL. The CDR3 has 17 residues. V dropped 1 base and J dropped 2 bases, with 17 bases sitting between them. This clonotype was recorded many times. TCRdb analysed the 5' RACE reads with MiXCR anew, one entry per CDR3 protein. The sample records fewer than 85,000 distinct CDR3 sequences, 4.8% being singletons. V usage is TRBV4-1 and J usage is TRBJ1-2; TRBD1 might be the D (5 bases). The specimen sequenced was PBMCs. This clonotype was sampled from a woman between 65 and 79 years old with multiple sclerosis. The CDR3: CASSQVIGANGNYGYTF. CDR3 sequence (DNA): TGCGCCAGCAGCCAAGTAATAGGGGCCAATGGAAACTATGGCTACACCTTC.